A selection of T cell receptor beta chains follows, all from one sample in a study of patients and donors after allogeneic stem cell transplantation. TCRdb redid the calling of the RT-PCR reads with MiXCR, one entry per CDR3 protein. This sample has about 200,000 distinct CDR3 sequences, with 41% found just once. Sequencing was carried out using blood, either unsorted or a sorted T cell fraction (not recorded which). These receptors were taken from a human donor who was either an allogeneic HSCT recipient or a stem cell or donor lymphocyte infusion donor (not recorded which). It is not recorded whose cells these are; they may come from a transplant donor. The CDR3 runs from the conserved cysteine through the conserved F or W. A D gene is named only where the DNA matches it firmly. Clone size is shown for a subset of rows, as once, few, many or a class of expanded clone.

j_gene: TRBJ2-2; v_gene: TRBV12-3/TRBV12-4; d_gene: TRBD2; abundance: NA; CDR3nt: TGTGCCAGCAGTTTCTTGGCTAGCGGGAGGGGATGGGTGAACACCGGGGAGCTGTTTTTT; CDR3aa: CASSFLASGRGWVNTGELFF
j_gene: TRBJ2-1; v_gene: TRBV29-1; d_gene: TRBD2; abundance: NA; CDR3nt: TGCAGCGTGGATAGCGGGAGGGCTATCTACAATGAGCAGTTCTTC; CDR3aa: CSVDSGRAIYNEQFF
j_gene: TRBJ1-3; v_gene: TRBV7-9; d_gene: NA; abundance: NA; CDR3nt: TGTGCCAGCAGCTTAGTGCGTAAGGGATCCGGAAACACCATATATTTT; CDR3aa: CASSLVRKGSGNTIYF
j_gene: TRBJ1-1; v_gene: TRBV12-3/TRBV12-4; d_gene: NA; abundance: NA; CDR3nt: TGTGCCAGCATCTTCAGTCGGGGGGCCACTGAAGCTTTCTTT; CDR3aa: CASIFSRGATEAFF
j_gene: TRBJ1-2; v_gene: TRBV4-2; d_gene: NA; abundance: few; CDR3nt: TGTGCCAGCAGCCAAGCGGACAGAAACTATGGCTACACCTTC; CDR3aa: CASSQADRNYGYTF
j_gene: TRBJ1-5; v_gene: TRBV15; d_gene: NA; abundance: few; CDR3nt: TGTGCCACCAGCAGAGGCCAGGGGTCGGGGAATCAGCCCCAGCATTTT; CDR3aa: CATSRGQGSGNQPQHF
j_gene: TRBJ2-1; v_gene: TRBV5-6; d_gene: NA; abundance: NA; CDR3nt: TGTGCCAGCAGCTTGAGGGATCGGAATGAGCAGTTCTTC; CDR3aa: CASSLRDRNEQFF
j_gene: TRBJ1-3; v_gene: TRBV29-1; d_gene: NA; abundance: few; CDR3nt: TGCAGCGTTGAGTGGAGTTCTGGAAACACCATATATTTT; CDR3aa: CSVEWSSGNTIYF
j_gene: TRBJ1-1; v_gene: TRBV12-3/TRBV12-4; d_gene: NA; abundance: NA; CDR3nt: TGTGCCAGCGGGGAGCAGAAGACGAACACTGAAGCTTTCTTT; CDR3aa: CASGEQKTNTEAFF
j_gene: TRBJ2-1; v_gene: TRBV12-3/TRBV12-4; d_gene: NA; abundance: NA; CDR3nt: TGTGCCAGCAGGCCGGCCCTTCGAGAGCAGTTCTTC; CDR3aa: CASRPALREQFF
j_gene: TRBJ1-6; v_gene: TRBV6-6; d_gene: NA; abundance: few; CDR3nt: TGTGCCAGCAGTTACCATCAGCGGAAAGGGGTATTACAATCACCCCTCCACTTT; CDR3aa: CASSYHQRKGVLQSPLHF
j_gene: TRBJ1-2; v_gene: TRBV15; d_gene: TRBD1; abundance: NA; CDR3nt: TGTGCCACCAGCAGAGTGACAGGGCGTCATGGCTACACCTTC; CDR3aa: CATSRVTGRHGYTF
j_gene: TRBJ1-1; v_gene: TRBV2; d_gene: NA; abundance: NA; CDR3nt: TGTGCCAGCAGTGAACTGGGGCTCGGGACTGAAGCTTTCTTT; CDR3aa: CASSELGLGTEAFF
j_gene: TRBJ1-1; v_gene: TRBV5-5; d_gene: TRBD1; abundance: few; CDR3nt: TGTGCCAGCAGCTTGGGCGACAGGGGGTTGAACACTGAAGCTTTCTTT; CDR3aa: CASSLGDRGLNTEAFF
j_gene: TRBJ2-2; v_gene: TRBV4-3; d_gene: NA; abundance: NA; CDR3nt: TGCGCCAGCAGCCAAGGTCCGGGAACCGGGGAGCTGTTTTTT; CDR3aa: CASSQGPGTGELFF
j_gene: TRBJ2-3; v_gene: TRBV12-3/TRBV12-4; d_gene: TRBD1; abundance: NA; CDR3nt: TGTGCCAGCAGCAGAACAGGGGTAGGAGATACGCAGTATTTT; CDR3aa: CASSRTGVGDTQYF
j_gene: TRBJ2-7; v_gene: TRBV28; d_gene: TRBD2; abundance: NA; CDR3nt: TGTGCCAGCAGTTTAATACCGGGAGGGGTCTCCTACGAGCAGTACTTC; CDR3aa: CASSLIPGGVSYEQYF
j_gene: TRBJ2-7; v_gene: TRBV18; d_gene: TRBD2; abundance: once; CDR3nt: TGTGCCAGCTCACCGCTAGCGGGAGAAGGCGAGCAGTACTTC; CDR3aa: CASSPLAGEGEQYF
j_gene: TRBJ2-3; v_gene: TRBV6-2/TRBV6-3; d_gene: NA; abundance: NA; CDR3nt: TGTGCCAGCAGTTACCCGGACTCCACAGATACGCAGTATTTT; CDR3aa: CASSYPDSTDTQYF
j_gene: TRBJ2-7; v_gene: TRBV4-2; d_gene: NA; abundance: NA; CDR3nt: TGTGCCAGCAGCCAAGAAGAGGTCGGCGAGCAGTACTTC; CDR3aa: CASSQEEVGEQYF
j_gene: TRBJ2-5; v_gene: TRBV6-5; d_gene: TRBD1; abundance: NA; CDR3nt: TGTGCCAGCAGTTACTCGGGCACAGGGGGAGAGACCCAGTACTTC; CDR3aa: CASSYSGTGGETQYF
j_gene: TRBJ1-5; v_gene: TRBV6-6; d_gene: NA; abundance: NA; CDR3nt: TGTGCCAGCACTCTAAGCGGGGGCCTGGAGCCCCAGCATTTT; CDR3aa: CASTLSGGLEPQHF
j_gene: TRBJ1-1; v_gene: TRBV3-1; d_gene: NA; abundance: NA; CDR3nt: TGTGCCATCGGACTCTCGCGGACTGAAGCTTTCTTT; CDR3aa: CAIGLSRTEAFF
j_gene: TRBJ2-1; v_gene: TRBV9; d_gene: NA; abundance: NA; CDR3nt: TGTGCCAGCCAAGAGGCGGGGAGAGATTACAATGAGCAGTTCTTC; CDR3aa: CASQEAGRDYNEQFF
j_gene: TRBJ1-2; v_gene: TRBV19; d_gene: TRBD1; abundance: few; CDR3nt: TGTGCCAGTAGTGGAGACAGGGTCATTGGCTACACCTTC; CDR3aa: CASSGDRVIGYTF
j_gene: TRBJ1-2; v_gene: TRBV11-2; d_gene: TRBD1; abundance: NA; CDR3nt: TGTGCCAGCAGCCAACCATCAGGGGGACCGAACTATGGCTACACCTTC; CDR3aa: CASSQPSGGPNYGYTF
j_gene: TRBJ1-5; v_gene: TRBV3-1; d_gene: NA; abundance: NA; CDR3nt: TGTGCCAGCAGCCAAGAGGTAGGCTTTAATCAGCCCCAGCATTTT; CDR3aa: CASSQEVGFNQPQHF
j_gene: TRBJ2-3; v_gene: TRBV15; d_gene: NA; abundance: NA; CDR3nt: TGTGCCACCAGCGGGGATACGCAGTATTTT; CDR3aa: CATSGDTQYF
j_gene: TRBJ1-1; v_gene: TRBV4-3; d_gene: NA; abundance: few; CDR3nt: TGCGCCAGCAGCCAAGGACCAGGCACTGAAGCTTTCTTT; CDR3aa: CASSQGPGTEAFF
j_gene: TRBJ2-1; v_gene: TRBV5-1; d_gene: TRBD2; abundance: NA; CDR3nt: TGCGCCAGCAGCTTAGAAGCGGGACGTTACAATGAGCAGTTCTTC; CDR3aa: CASSLEAGRYNEQFF
j_gene: TRBJ2-7; v_gene: TRBV12-3/TRBV12-4; d_gene: TRBD1; abundance: NA; CDR3nt: TGTGCTACCGCTCCGGGACAGGGGACCTACGAGCAGTACTTC; CDR3aa: CATAPGQGTYEQYF
j_gene: TRBJ2-3; v_gene: TRBV6-5; d_gene: NA; abundance: NA; CDR3nt: TGTGCCAGCAGTTCCCTGGACAGGGGGCTACTAGCGGGAGGTGGGGATACGCAGTATTTT; CDR3aa: CASSSLDRGLLAGGGDTQYF
j_gene: TRBJ1-5; v_gene: TRBV29-1; d_gene: TRBD1; abundance: few; CDR3nt: TGCAGCGCGACCGGGACAGGGACATCTAATCAGCCCCAGCATTTT; CDR3aa: CSATGTGTSNQPQHF
j_gene: TRBJ2-7; v_gene: TRBV5-1; d_gene: TRBD2; abundance: few; CDR3nt: TGCGCCAGCAGCCGACTAGCGGAGTCCTACGAGCAGTACTTC; CDR3aa: CASSRLAESYEQYF
j_gene: TRBJ2-7; v_gene: TRBV29-1; d_gene: TRBD1; abundance: NA; CDR3nt: TGCAGCGTTGGGACAGGGGCGATCCTCGAGCAGTACTTC; CDR3aa: CSVGTGAILEQYF
j_gene: TRBJ1-1; v_gene: TRBV20-1; d_gene: TRBD1; abundance: few; CDR3nt: TGCAGTGCTTCAGACAGGGTGGCTGAAGCTTTCTTT; CDR3aa: CSASDRVAEAFF
j_gene: TRBJ2-1; v_gene: TRBV29-1; d_gene: TRBD2; abundance: NA; CDR3nt: TGCAGCGTTGAAGGGGGACTAGCGGAAGCTGACTCCTACAATGAGCAGTTCTTC; CDR3aa: CSVEGGLAEADSYNEQFF
j_gene: TRBJ2-1; v_gene: TRBV5-6; d_gene: NA; abundance: few; CDR3nt: TGTGCCAGCAGCGATAGCGGAGTTAGCTCCTACAATGAGCAGTTCTTC; CDR3aa: CASSDSGVSSYNEQFF
j_gene: TRBJ1-2; v_gene: TRBV6-1; d_gene: NA; abundance: few; CDR3nt: TGTGCCAGCAGTCCTACCTACAGGGACTATGGCTACACCTTC; CDR3aa: CASSPTYRDYGYTF
j_gene: TRBJ1-4; v_gene: TRBV7-8; d_gene: TRBD1; abundance: NA; CDR3nt: TGTGCCAGCAGCCTTGGGACAGGAGAGGGTGAAAAACTGTTTTTT; CDR3aa: CASSLGTGEGEKLFF
j_gene: TRBJ1-5; v_gene: TRBV28; d_gene: TRBD1; abundance: NA; CDR3nt: TGTGCCAGCAGTCCACCCGGACAGGGCCCTAATAATCAGCCCCAGCATTTT; CDR3aa: CASSPPGQGPNNQPQHF
j_gene: TRBJ1-2; v_gene: TRBV12-3/TRBV12-4; d_gene: NA; abundance: once; CDR3nt: TGTGCCAGCAGTCTCGCCGAGATCTTC; CDR3aa: CASSLAEIF
j_gene: TRBJ1-3; v_gene: TRBV30; d_gene: NA; abundance: few; CDR3nt: TGTGCCTTTTCCCTGAGCTCTGGAAACACCATATATTTT; CDR3aa: CAFSLSSGNTIYF
j_gene: TRBJ2-7; v_gene: TRBV15; d_gene: NA; abundance: NA; CDR3nt: TGTGCCACCAGCAGAGGTCAGCCTGCCTCCTACGAGCAGTACTTC; CDR3aa: CATSRGQPASYEQYF
j_gene: TRBJ2-2; v_gene: TRBV9; d_gene: TRBD2; abundance: NA; CDR3nt: TGTGCCAGCAGCGACGGTACTAGCGGGAGGGCCGGGGAGCTGTTTTTT; CDR3aa: CASSDGTSGRAGELFF
j_gene: TRBJ2-2; v_gene: TRBV11-2; d_gene: NA; abundance: once; CDR3nt: TGTGCCAGCAGCTTAGTTAGGGCCGGGGAGCTGTTTTTT; CDR3aa: CASSLVRAGELFF
j_gene: TRBJ1-1; v_gene: TRBV5-1; d_gene: NA; abundance: NA; CDR3nt: TGCGCCAGCAGCTTGGCGCTAGGAGCCCTAGTAGGCACTGAAGCTTTCTTT; CDR3aa: CASSLALGALVGTEAFF
j_gene: TRBJ2-7; v_gene: TRBV4-3; d_gene: TRBD2; abundance: NA; CDR3nt: TGCGCCAGCAGCCAAGATGGGACTACCTCCTACGAGCAGTACTTC; CDR3aa: CASSQDGTTSYEQYF
j_gene: TRBJ2-7; v_gene: TRBV5-1; d_gene: NA; abundance: NA; CDR3nt: TGCGCCAGCAGCTTGGAGTCACCCAACGAGCAGTACTTC; CDR3aa: CASSLESPNEQYF
j_gene: TRBJ2-1; v_gene: TRBV4-3; d_gene: NA; abundance: NA; CDR3nt: TGCGCCAGCAGCCAAGATGGGGTGGATGAGCAGTTCTTC; CDR3aa: CASSQDGVDEQFF
j_gene: TRBJ1-6; v_gene: TRBV12-3/TRBV12-4; d_gene: TRBD1; abundance: NA; CDR3nt: TGTGCCAGCAGCCTGACGGACAGGGGCTATAATTCACCCCTCCACTTT; CDR3aa: CASSLTDRGYNSPLHF